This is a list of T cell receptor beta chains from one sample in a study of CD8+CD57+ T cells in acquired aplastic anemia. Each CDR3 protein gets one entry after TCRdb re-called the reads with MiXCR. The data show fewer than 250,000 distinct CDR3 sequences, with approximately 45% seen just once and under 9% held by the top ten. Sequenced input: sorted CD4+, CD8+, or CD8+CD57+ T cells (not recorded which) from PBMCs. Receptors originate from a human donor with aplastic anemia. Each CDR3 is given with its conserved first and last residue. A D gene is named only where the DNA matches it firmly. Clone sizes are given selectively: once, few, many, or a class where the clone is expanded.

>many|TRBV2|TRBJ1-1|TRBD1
CASGGTVIGDTEAFF
TGTGCCAGCGGGGGGACAGTGATTGGGGACACTGAAGCTTTCTTT
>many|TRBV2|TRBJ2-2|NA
CASSRQGGITGELFF
TGTGCCAGCAGCCGGCAGGGTGGTATCACCGGGGAGCTGTTTTTT
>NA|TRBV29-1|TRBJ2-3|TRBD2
CSEASGTSSTDTQYF
TGCAGCGAGGCAAGCGGGACCTCTAGCACAGATACGCAGTATTTT
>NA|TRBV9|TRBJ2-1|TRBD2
CASSGGGLGLDEQFF
TGTGCCAGCAGCGGAGGGGGACTAGGGTTGGATGAGCAGTTCTTC
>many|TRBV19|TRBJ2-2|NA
CASSIVAARELFF
TGTGCCAGTAGTATAGTGGCTGCGAGGGAGCTGTTTTTT
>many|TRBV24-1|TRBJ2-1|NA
CATSERQGNLNEQFF
TGTGCCACCAGTGAGAGGCAGGGGAATCTTAATGAGCAGTTCTTC
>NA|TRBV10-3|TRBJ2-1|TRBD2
CAISALLTSGDYNEQFF
TGTGCCATCAGCGCGCTCCTGACTAGCGGGGACTACAATGAGCAGTTCTTC
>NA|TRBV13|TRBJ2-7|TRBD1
CASSRGQVSSYEQYF
TGTGCCAGCAGCCGGGGACAGGTGAGCTCCTACGAGCAGTACTTC
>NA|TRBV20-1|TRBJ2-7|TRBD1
CSARIPGQGGYEQYF
TGCAGTGCTAGAATCCCGGGACAGGGAGGATACGAGCAGTACTTC
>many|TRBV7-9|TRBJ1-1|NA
CASSFGPETGSTEAFF
TGTGCCAGCAGCTTTGGGCCCGAGACGGGTAGCACTGAAGCTTTCTTT
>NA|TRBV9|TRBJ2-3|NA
CASSEGGGVNREQYF
TGTGCCAGCAGCGAGGGAGGAGGAGTGAACCGTGAGCAGTATTTT
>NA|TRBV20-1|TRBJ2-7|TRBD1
CSVRTGRYEQYF
TGCAGTGTTAGGACAGGGCGCTACGAGCAGTACTTC
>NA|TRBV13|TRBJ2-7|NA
CASSERGSPGEQYF
TGTGCCAGCAGCGAAAGGGGTAGCCCAGGGGAGCAGTACTTC
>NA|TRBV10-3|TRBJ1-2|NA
CAISANYGYTF
TGTGCCATCAGTGCTAACTATGGCTACACCTTC
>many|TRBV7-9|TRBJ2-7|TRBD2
CASSTKATGTSSYEQYF
TGTGCCAGCAGCACAAAAGCCACCGGGACTAGCAGTTACGAGCAGTACTTC
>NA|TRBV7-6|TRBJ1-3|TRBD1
CASSSPGQGNTIYF
TGTGCCAGCAGCTCTCCGGGACAGGGAAACACCATATATTTT
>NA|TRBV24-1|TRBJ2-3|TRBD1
CATSPTGQGAGNTQYF
TGTGCCACCAGTCCCACGGGACAGGGGGCTGGTAATACGCAGTATTTT
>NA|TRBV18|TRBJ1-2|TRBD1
CASSEDRPGDGYTF
TGTGCCAGCTCAGAGGACAGGCCGGGAGATGGCTACACCTTC
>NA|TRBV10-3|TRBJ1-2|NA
CAISETLAGGPDYGYTF
TGTGCCATCAGTGAGACCCTAGCGGGAGGGCCGGACTATGGCTACACCTTC
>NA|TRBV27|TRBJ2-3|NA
CASSLLRDVWYF
TGTGCCAGCAGTTTGTTGCGGGACGTCTGGTATTTT
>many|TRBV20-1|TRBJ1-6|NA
CSARDGGFGDNSPLHF
TGCAGTGCTAGAGATGGGGGTTTCGGGGATAATTCACCCCTCCACTTT
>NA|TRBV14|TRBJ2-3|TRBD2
CASSQGLAEATDTQYF
TGTGCCAGCAGCCAAGGACTAGCGGAGGCCACAGATACGCAGTATTTT
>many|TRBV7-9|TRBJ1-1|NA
CASSLDPDRSVFF
TGTGCCAGCAGCCTAGACCCCGACAGGTCGGTTTTCTTT
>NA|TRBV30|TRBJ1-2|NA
CARNSGNYGYTF
TGTGCCCGGAACTCGGGGAACTATGGCTACACCTTC
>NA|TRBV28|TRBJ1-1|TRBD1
CASRTTGGKDTEAFF
TGTGCCAGCAGAACGACAGGGGGTAAGGACACTGAAGCTTTCTTT
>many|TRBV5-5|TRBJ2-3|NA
CASSLDPDTQYF
TGTGCCAGCAGCTTGGACCCGGATACGCAGTATTTT
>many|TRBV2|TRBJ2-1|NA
CASSEYNNEQFF
TGTGCCAGCAGTGAGTACAACAATGAGCAGTTCTTC
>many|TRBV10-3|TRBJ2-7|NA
CAISEGGSYEQYF
TGTGCCATCAGTGAAGGGGGCTCCTACGAGCAGTACTTC
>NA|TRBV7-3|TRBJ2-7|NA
CASSLDKISYEQYF
TGTGCCAGCAGCTTAGACAAAATCTCCTACGAGCAGTACTTC
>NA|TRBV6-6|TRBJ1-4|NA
CASSSLARATNEKLFF
TGTGCCAGCAGCTCCCTCGCCAGGGCAACTAATGAAAAACTGTTTTTT
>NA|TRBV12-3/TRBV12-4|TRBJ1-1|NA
CVSSRTAQNTEAFF
TGTGTCAGCAGTCGGACGGCGCAGAACACTGAAGCCTTCTTT